Listed below are T cell receptor beta chains from one sample, sequenced in a study of T cells expressing NK-cell markers. TCRdb reprocessed the 5' RACE reads and reports one entry per CDR3 protein, with no DNA. This sample's clone table lists some 460,000 distinct CDR3 sequences. Sequencing was carried out using blood T cells: a sorted CD56 or NKG2C T cell subset, CD4+ or CD8+ T cells, or bulk PBMC T cells (not recorded which). The receptors come from a woman aged 50 to 60 in good health. CDR3s include the opening cysteine and the closing phenylalanine or tryptophan.

v_call,cdr3_length,j_call,cdr3_aa
TRBV6-2/TRBV6-3,12,TRBJ2-1,CASREWGNEQFF
TRBV29-1,13,TRBJ1-5,CSVARDPNQPQHF
TRBV14,15,TRBJ2-1,CASSRLATRGNEQFF
TRBV18,17,TRBJ2-3,CASSPTAGGPVGLSQYF
TRBV7-2,15,TRBJ2-1,CASSAAAGGGNEQFF
TRBV19,15,TRBJ2-4,CASSITGTGGNIQYF
TRBV11-2,15,TRBJ2-2,CASSAGRVRSGELFF
TRBV5-5,17,TRBJ2-1,CASSLTGTGGEDNEQFF
TRBV10-3,14,TRBJ2-7,CAISGTTSSHEQYF
TRBV10-2,16,TRBJ2-3,CASSESGGMRTDTQYF
TRBV24-1,14,TRBJ1-5,CATSESGSGQPQHF
TRBV25-1,14,TRBJ2-2,CASSDLSGSGELFF
TRBV5-1,15,TRBJ2-7,CASRRTGSGSYEQYF
TRBV24-1,15,TRBJ2-1,CATSDLRRQGGLQFF
TRBV12-3/TRBV12-4,14,TRBJ1-1,CASSFGRVGAEAFF
TRBV12-3/TRBV12-4,14,TRBJ2-7,CASSFSGRGVEQYF
TRBV19,14,TRBJ2-5,CASSIVVAQETQYF
TRBV6-1,13,TRBJ2-5,CASSGHTQETQYF
TRBV20-1,15,TRBJ2-1,CSASGSGTGYNEQFF
TRBV24-1,14,TRBJ2-4,CATAEGEAKNIQYF
TRBV4-1,15,TRBJ2-7,CASSQGRLSYYEQYF
TRBV12-3/TRBV12-4,14,TRBJ2-7,CASRKQGAFLEQYF
TRBV29-1,14,TRBJ2-5,CSGLRGVGQETQYF
TRBV5-1,18,TRBJ2-3,CASSFGTSGRRGTDTQYF
TRBV5-1,13,TRBJ2-3,CASSLVLTDTQYF
TRBV12-3/TRBV12-4,11,TRBJ1-1,CASSSGFEAFF
TRBV29-1,13,TRBJ1-2,CSVEDTGYGSYTF
TRBV7-8,14,TRBJ1-1,CASIEDRMNTEAFF
TRBV7-9,12,TRBJ2-5,CASSWYGETQYF
TRBV4-2,17,TRBJ2-5,CASSQDVTGGVLETQYF
TRBV20-1,16,TRBJ2-2,CSARGLGGMGTGELFF
TRBV12-3/TRBV12-4,18,TRBJ2-6,CASSPLAGTYSGANVLTF
TRBV27,15,TRBJ2-3,CASSPGTGHTDTQYF
TRBV10-2,13,TRBJ1-1,CASSDRGGTEAFF
TRBV5-1,17,TRBJ2-3,CASSFQTGAMGTDTQYF
TRBV21-1,16,TRBJ2-5,CASSKNQRAFQETQYF
TRBV5-1,15,TRBJ2-1,CASSLGGYGGNEQFF
TRBV10-1,13,TRBJ2-3,CASSDGSTDTQYF
TRBV4-2,15,TRBJ2-2,CASSPTSESAGELFF
TRBV4-1,15,TRBJ1-2,CASSQGEGAAWGYTF
TRBV5-1,16,TRBJ2-1,CASSLYGASGYNEQFF
TRBV14,15,TRBJ2-1,CASSQVLGAINEQFF
TRBV29-1,13,TRBJ2-1,CTGGLGEDNEQFF
TRBV29-1,14,TRBJ1-1,CSVSRLQANTEAFF
TRBV24-1,15,TRBJ2-1,CATSDPGQGRNEQFF
TRBV11-2,14,TRBJ2-1,CASSPGYGANEQFF
TRBV10-2,18,TRBJ2-7,CASSGSHLGQEVSYEQYF
TRBV24-1,12,TRBJ2-1,CATRRPGGEQFF
TRBV12-3/TRBV12-4,13,TRBJ1-2,CASRPPVGYGYTF
TRBV4-1,13,TRBJ2-1,CASSQVRVVGPFF